This record concerns one T cell receptor beta chain sequence. The CDR3 spans 13 residues. Germline CDR1 reads WNHNN; CDR2 reads SYGVQD (reference sequence). Trimming pared 0 bases from V and 7 bases from J, leaving 6 bases between. The data derive from a study of blood T cell repertoires in COVID-19. Study-level information: From the United States, Italy and Spain came samples of acute and convalescent COVID-19.

Under the authors' procedure: Amplification of reference gene primers was used by the study to estimate nucleated cell counts. Data came from immunoSEQ multiplex PCR; TCRdb stores just in-frame clones and leaves some out. Clonal size and the V and J genes are those of that table, whereas D and trimming came from the DNA. Of some 490,000 clones listed, about nine tenths are singletons. All enrollees were roughly 18 to 95 years old and from 25 or so US areas. Before being deemed recovered, Cohort 3 donors had two negative PCRs, clearance, or symptom resolution. The chain joins TRBV10-1 to TRBJ2-2; no reliable D call. The sample consisted of PBMCs or T cells enriched from blood (not recorded which). The clonotype was recovered from a woman aged 55-70 years who had recovered from COVID-19. CDR3 amino acids: CASSESIIGELFF. In DNA, the CDR3 is TGCGCCAGCAGTGAGTCAATCATCGGGGAGCTGTTTTTT.